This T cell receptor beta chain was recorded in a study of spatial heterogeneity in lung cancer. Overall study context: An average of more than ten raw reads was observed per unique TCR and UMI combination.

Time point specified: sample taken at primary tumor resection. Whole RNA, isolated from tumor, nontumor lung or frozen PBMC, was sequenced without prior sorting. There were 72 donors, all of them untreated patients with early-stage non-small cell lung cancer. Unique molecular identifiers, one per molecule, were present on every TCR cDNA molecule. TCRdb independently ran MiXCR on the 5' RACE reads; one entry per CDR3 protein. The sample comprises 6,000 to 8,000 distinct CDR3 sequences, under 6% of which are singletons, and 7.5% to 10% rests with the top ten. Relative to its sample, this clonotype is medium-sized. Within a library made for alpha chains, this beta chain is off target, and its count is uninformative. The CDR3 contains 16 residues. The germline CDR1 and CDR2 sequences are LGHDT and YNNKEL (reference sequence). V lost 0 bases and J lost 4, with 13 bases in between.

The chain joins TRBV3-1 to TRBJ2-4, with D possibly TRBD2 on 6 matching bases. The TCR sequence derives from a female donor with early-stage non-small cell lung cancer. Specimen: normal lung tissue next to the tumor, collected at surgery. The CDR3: CASSQEAGGTKNIQYF. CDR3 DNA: TGTGCCAGCAGCCAAGAGGCGGGTGGGACTAAAAACATTCAGTACTTC.